The 29 T cell receptor beta chains reported below all come from one sample, sequenced in a study of identical twins. TCRdb reprocessed the 5' RACE reads via MiXCR and lists one record per CDR3 protein. The table lists 270,000 or so distinct CDR3 sequences, about 8.3% of them singletons. This sample also appeared in a second study, on yellow fever vaccine responses in identical twins.

Sample: CD8+ T cells sorted from blood. These receptors all come from a woman between 18 and 29 years old in good health.

Many counts were recorded for this clonotype. The gene calls are TRBV6-2 or TRBV6-3 and TRBJ2-6; 11 bases match TRBD1. With 10 bases clipped from V and 2 bases from J, the junction kept 7 bases outside the gene matches. Germline lookup yields CDR1 MNHEY and CDR2 SVGEGT. The CDR3 length is 16 residues. The CDR3 coding sequence is TGTGCCATCCGGACAGGGGGCTTTACTGGGGCCAACGTCCTGACTTTC. Its protein is CAIRTGGFTGANVLTF.

CDR3: CASSSPLSEAGLQETQYF. The DNA for the CDR3 is TGTGCCAGCAGCTCGCCCCTTTCGGAGGCAGGGCTCCAAGAGACCCAGTACTTC. The chain has TRBV9 and TRBJ2-5, with D possibly being TRBD1 or TRBD2 (5 bases each). Trimming left V 4 bases short and J 1 base short, with 23 bases between. Germline V lookup: CDR1 SGDLS, CDR2 YYNGEE. This CDR3 has 18 amino acids.

V and J are TRBV7-9 and TRBJ2-1, with unresolved D. V was cut by 2 bases and J by 2 bases, with 10 bases left in between. CDR1 SEHNR and CDR2 FQNEAQ come from the germline V gene (reference sequence). The CDR3 contains 15 residues. The CDR3 loop is CASSLLLSPYNEQFF. The CDR3 bases are TGTGCCAGCAGCTTATTACTCTCCCCCTACAATGAGCAGTTCTTC. The variable domain in full, completed from reference TRBV7-9 and TRBJ2-1, reads DTGVSQNPRHKITKRGQNVTFRCDPISEHNRLYWYRQTLGQGPEFLTYFQNEAQLEKSRLLSDRFSAERPKGSFSTLEIQRTEQGDSAMYLCASSLLLSPYNEQFFGPGTRLTVL.

This sequence joins TRBV5-1 and TRBJ1-2; D unclear. Germline values: CDR1 SGHRS, CDR2 YFSETQ. Trimming pared 3 bases from V and 4 bases from J, leaving 13 bases between. CDR3 size: 14 residues. CDR3 region: CASSSSTEIYGYTF. DNA of the CDR3: TGCGCCAGCAGCTCATCTACAGAGATCTATGGCTACACCTTC.

This clonotype appeared a few times. V is TRBV5-1 and J is TRBJ2-7; 10 bases fit TRBD2. The V gene's germline CDR1 is SGHRS and CDR2 YFSETQ. Trimming at V came to 1 base and at J to 3 bases, leaving 4 bases not matched to a gene. The CDR3 loop spans 15 amino acids. CDR3 loop: CASSLWPSGSYEQYF. CDR3 coding DNA: TGCGCCAGCAGCTTGTGGCCTAGCGGGAGCTACGAGCAGTACTTC.

The chain employs TRBV20-1 and TRBJ2-7; the D is unclear. The V gene's germline CDR1 is DFQATT and CDR2 SNEGSKA (reference sequence). The CDR3 totals 13 residues. The ends were cut back, 6 bases at V and 0 bases at J, with 12 bases in the middle. The CDR3 spells CSARLFSSYEQYF. As DNA, the CDR3 is TGCAGTGCAAGACTGTTTAGCTCCTACGAGCAGTACTTC.

This clonotype was counted only a few times. The rearrangement links TRBV6-5 to TRBJ2-2; D remains ambiguous. The CDR3 consists of 13 residues. The V end was cut by 2 bases, the J end by 5 bases, with 6 bases between. CDR1 is MNHEY, CDR2 SVGAGI, per germline. CDR3 bases: TGTGCCAGCAGTTACGGCATTACCGGGGAGCTGTTTTTT. This gives the protein CASSYGITGELFF.

This clonotype was counted many times. The rearrangement links TRBV20-1 to TRBJ2-1; D may be TRBD1 (6 bases). This CDR3 spans 13 amino acids. Germline CDR1 DFQATT, CDR2 SNEGSKA (reference sequence). The V gene lost 5 bases and the J gene lost 6 bases, with 14 bases spanning the gap. CDR3 in amino acids: CSAFTGTINEQFF. The CDR3 DNA reads as TGCAGTGCTTTTACCGGGACAATCAATGAGCAGTTCTTC.

This clonotype appeared a few times. This chain links TRBV29-1 with TRBJ2-3; TRBD1 might be the D (5 bases). The CDR3 has 11 amino acids. Germline V gene data show CDR1 as SQVTM and CDR2 as ANQGSEA. Between the trimmed V and J ends, which lost 7 bases and 5 bases, there was a span of 10 bases. CDR3 amino acids: CSDLTVDTQYF. For the CDR3, the DNA is TGCAGCGACTTGACAGTAGATACGCAGTATTTT.

The CDR3 spells CASSQDYLGDRGPHNEQFF. The DNA of the CDR3 is TGTGCCAGCAGCCAAGATTACCTCGGGGACAGGGGCCCACACAATGAGCAGTTCTTC. The genes are TRBV14 and TRBJ2-1; 10 bases agree with TRBD1. Looked up from germline, CDR1 is SGHDN and CDR2 is FVKESK. The CDR3 contains 19 residues. Trimming took 0 bases from V and 5 from J; bases not matched to a gene: 13.

This clonotype has a count of ten or more. V usage is TRBV5-1 and J usage is TRBJ2-7, with D unresolved. The CDR3 is 14 amino acids. Looked up from germline, CDR1 is SGHRS and CDR2 is YFSETQ. The V end lost 1 base, the J end lost 0 bases, and 8 bases lay between the germline ends. The CDR3 spells CASSLRAASYEQYF. For the CDR3, the DNA is TGCGCCAGCAGCTTGAGGGCAGCCTCCTACGAGCAGTACTTC.

The sample holds a few counts of this clonotype. The rearrangement uses TRBV12-5 and TRBJ2-1, with D perhaps matching TRBD1 (5 bases). Trimming took 5 bases from V and 10 from J, leaving 12 bases between them. The CDR3 extends over 12 amino acids. The germline CDR1 and CDR2 sequences are LGHNT and FRNRAP. CDR3 in DNA: TGTGCTAGTGGTCCCCCAGCAGGGGAGCAGTTCTTC. It translates to CASGPPAGEQFF.

The chain links TRBV27 to TRBJ1-6; possibly TRBD1 for D (6 bases). Trimming took off 4 bases at V and 8 bases at J, with 15 bases between the two ends. The CDR3 loop spans 15 amino acids. Germline V gene data show CDR1 as MNHEY and CDR2 as SMNVEV (reference sequence). The CDR3 DNA is TGTGCCAGCAGTTCTGACTCGGACAGCTATTCACCCCTCCACTTT. As protein: CASSSDSDSYSPLHF.

The chain carries TRBV7-9 and TRBJ1-5; TRBD1 matches at 10 bases. The CDR3 runs to 15 residues. The V gene's germline CDR1 is SEHNR and CDR2 FQNEAQ (reference sequence). J gave up 6 bases and V 5 bases, and 7 bases lay outside the gene matches. The CDR3 DNA sequence: TGTGCCAGCAGCGAGACAGGGGGCGCAGGTCAGCCCCAGCATTTT. Amino acid sequence: CASSETGGAGQPQHF. The entire variable domain, with the rest obtained from reference TRBV7-9 and TRBJ1-5, is as follows: DTGVSQNPRHKITKRGQNVTFRCDPISEHNRLYWYRQTLGQGPEFLTYFQNEAQLEKSRLLSDRFSAERPKGSFSTLEIQRTEQGDSAMYLCASSETGGAGQPQHFGDGTRLSIL.

This clonotype turned up a few times. The chain combines TRBV7-2 with TRBJ2-2; 8 positions agree with TRBD2. The CDR3 runs 21 residues. Germline V gene lookup returns CDR1 SGHTA and CDR2 FQGNSA. The trim removed 2 bases at V and 2 bases at J, leaving 19 bases unmatched. CDR3 amino acids: CASSLRLREARRGVNTGELFF. DNA of the CDR3: TGTGCCAGCAGCTTACGCCTGCGGGAGGCTCGGAGGGGAGTAAACACCGGGGAGCTGTTTTTT.

This clonotype was seen only a few times. The chain carries TRBV28 and TRBJ2-7; either TRBD1 or TRBD2 may fit D (5 bases each). Germline CDR1 reads MDHEN; CDR2 reads SYDVKM. The CDR3 runs 16 residues. V lost 2 bases, J lost 2 bases, and 16 bases lay in between. The CDR3 DNA reads as TGTGCCAGCAGTTTAGGGGGTTGGAGGTCCGCCTACGAGCAGTACTTC. Its translation is CASSLGGWRSAYEQYF. Supplemented by reference TRBV28 and TRBJ2-7, the full variable domain reads DVKVTQSSRYLVKRTGEKVFLECVQDMDHENMFWYRQDPGLGLRLIYFSYDVKMKEKGDIPEGYSVSREKKERFSLILESASTNQTSMYLCASSLGGWRSAYEQYFGPGTRLTVT.

The rearrangement joins TRBV27 to TRBJ2-1; the D is unclear. The germline V gene encodes CDR1 MNHEY and CDR2 SMNVEV (reference sequence). The V gene lost 4 bases and the J gene lost 8 bases, with 6 bases spanning the gap. The CDR3 consists of 11 residues. In nucleotides, the CDR3 is TGTGCCAGCAGTTCTTATTATGAGCAGTTCTTC. Protein product: CASSSYYEQFF.

This clonotype was detected many times. This rearrangement joins TRBV7-9 to TRBJ2-1, with 9 bases aligning to TRBD1. There are 16 residues in the CDR3. CDR1 SEHNR and CDR2 FQNEAQ come from the germline V gene (reference sequence). Trimming cost V 5 bases and J 0 bases; bases outside gene matches: 5. In nucleotides, the CDR3 is TGTGCCAGCAGCGGGACAGGGATGGACTCCTACAATGAGCAGTTCTTC. It translates to CASSGTGMDSYNEQFF.

This clonotype has a handful of counts. The chain recombines TRBV4-1 with TRBJ1-2; perhaps TRBD1 as D (6 bases). The CDR3 covers 14 residues. Trimming shortened V by 2 bases and J by 4 bases, and 11 bases separated the two germline ends. CDR1 and CDR2 (germline): MGHRA, YSYEKL. As DNA, the CDR3 is TGCGCCAGCAGCCAATTCACAGGGCCCTATGGCTACACCTTC. This gives the protein CASSQFTGPYGYTF.

This clonotype came up many times. The chain uses TRBV29-1 and TRBJ2-5; TRBD2 matches at 9 bases. V shed 3 bases, J shed 4 bases, and the junction held 6 bases outside the gene matches. There are 14 residues in the CDR3. Looked up from germline, CDR1 is SQVTM and CDR2 is ANQGSEA. CDR3: CSVELREGGETQYF. The CDR3 DNA reads as TGCAGCGTTGAGTTGCGGGAGGGGGGAGAGACCCAGTACTTC.

V is TRBV5-1 and J is TRBJ1-1; D ambiguous. The CDR3 consists of 14 residues. Germline assignment: CDR1 SGHRS and CDR2 YFSETQ. The V gene lost 5 bases and the J gene lost 1 base, with 12 bases spanning the gap. For the CDR3, the DNA is TGCGCCAGCAGTTCAGGCGTGGGGAACACTGAAGCTTTCTTT. Its protein product is CASSSGVGNTEAFF.

This clonotype was counted only a few times. The chain carries TRBV19 and TRBJ2-2, with a tentative D call TRBD2 (6 bases). The CDR3 runs 14 residues. V gave up 5 bases and J gave up 5 bases, with 12 bases separating them. Germline V gene sequence: CDR1 LNHDA, CDR2 SQIVND (reference sequence). The CDR3 sequence is CASSDPLATGELFF. Written as DNA, the CDR3 is TGTGCCAGTAGTGACCCTCTAGCGACCGGGGAGCTGTTTTTT.

This clonotype was seen a handful of times. V and J are TRBV10-3 and TRBJ2-3; 10 nucleotides align to TRBD2. The V segment lost 6 bases and the J segment 4 bases; nucleotides outside the gene matches: 7. There are 15 residues in the CDR3. CDR1 ENHRY and CDR2 SYGVKD come from the germline V gene. The CDR3 DNA is TGTGCCATCAGCCCACTAGCGGGAATCTCAGATACGCAGTATTTT. This gives the protein CAISPLAGISDTQYF.

The chain combines TRBV30 with TRBJ2-6, with unresolved D. This CDR3 region has 15 residues. V lost 0 bases to trimming and J lost 4 bases, with 10 bases between them. Germline V gene sequence: CDR1 GTSNPN, CDR2 SVGIG (reference sequence). The CDR3 nucleotides read TGTGCCTGGAGTGTACGGGTCTCCGGGGCCAACGTCCTGACTTTC. Its translation: CAWSVRVSGANVLTF.

This chain uses TRBV12-3 or TRBV12-4 with TRBJ2-5, with a tentative D call TRBD1 (5 bases). The CDR3 has 14 residues. V was clipped by 8 bases and J by 5 bases, with 18 bases between them. In nucleotides, the CDR3 is TGTGCCAGCCGCGATCGAGGACATACGGAGACCCAGTACTTC. Translation gives CASRDRGHTETQYF.

This clonotype was observed a few times. The V call is TRBV12-3 or TRBV12-4, the J call TRBJ2-3; 8 bases are a match to TRBD1. The CDR3 contains 15 residues. Trimming took 3 bases from V and 2 from J; bases not matched to a gene: 4. The CDR3 region is CASSFVDRDTDTQYF. CDR3 coding DNA: TGTGCCAGCAGTTTCGTGGACAGGGACACAGATACGCAGTATTTT.

This clonotype has more than one count but fewer than ten. This sequence joins TRBV12-5 and TRBJ2-5; D is ambiguous. Germline values: CDR1 LGHNT, CDR2 FRNRAP. Trimming shortened V by 2 bases and J by 5 bases, and 9 bases separated the two germline ends. The length of the CDR3 is 13 residues. Here the CDR3 reads CASGLSSEETQYF. DNA of the CDR3: TGTGCTAGTGGTTTGTCGTCCGAGGAGACCCAGTACTTC.

This clonotype was counted a few times. The chain uses TRBV29-1 and TRBJ2-1; D remains unclear. This CDR3 contains 14 residues. CDR1 SQVTM and CDR2 ANQGSEA come from the germline V gene. The CDR3 protein is CSVLVGSSYNEQFF. Written as DNA, the CDR3 is TGCAGTGTTTTGGTGGGTAGCTCCTACAATGAGCAGTTCTTC.

There are a few counts of this clonotype. The rearrangement links TRBV20-1 to TRBJ2-7; 9 bases agree with TRBD2. The V gene's germline CDR1 is DFQATT and CDR2 SNEGSKA (reference sequence). The ends lost 4 bases at V and 2 bases at J; junction bases unmatched: 3. The CDR3 is made up of 13 amino acids. The CDR3 here is CSAIAGDTYEQYF. Here the CDR3 DNA reads TGCAGTGCTATAGCGGGAGACACCTACGAGCAGTACTTC.